The 24 T cell receptor beta chains below all came from one sample that was sequenced in a study of technical replicates of blood from a few donors. The assay was immunoSEQ multiplex PCR, and TCRdb's table has in-frame clones only and misses some. The sample yields approximately 12,000 clones, roughly three quarters seen once. Sequencing used PBMCs. These receptor sequences come from a human donor in good health.

The chain uses TRBV2 and TRBJ2-5; 7 bases fit TRBD1. There are 16 residues in the CDR3. J lost 0 bases, V lost 4 bases, and 8 bases had no gene match. In germline, CDR1 is SNHLY, CDR2 FYNNEI. The CDR3, as DNA: TGTGCCAGCAGTGGTAGACAGGGCTGGTACCAAGAGACCCAGTACTTC. It specifies CASSGRQGWYQETQYF.

This clone was counted between two and nine times. The chain employs TRBV19 and TRBJ1-1; D is possibly TRBD1 (5 bases). Germline CDR1 and CDR2: LNHDA and SQIVND (reference sequence). CDR3 length: 14 amino acids. With 7 bases removed from V and 1 base from J, the gap between germline ends came to 13 bases. The CDR3 here is CASIDSGKNTEAFF. CDR3 bases: TGTGCCAGTATTGACAGTGGAAAGAACACTGAAGCTTTCTTT.

In this sample, this clone turned up once. CDR3 DNA: TGCAGCGTTGCCCAGGGACAAGAGACCCAGTACTTC. The encoded protein is CSVAQGQETQYF. The rearrangement links TRBV29-1 to TRBJ2-5; a possible D gene is TRBD1 (5 bases). Trimming took off 4 bases at V and 2 bases at J, with 8 bases between the two ends. CDR3 length: 12 residues. Germline values: CDR1 SQVTM, CDR2 ANQGSEA.

The gene calls are TRBV29-1 and TRBJ1-5; unclear D gene. This CDR3 region has 12 residues. The V gene lost 4 bases and the J gene lost 6 bases, with 10 bases spanning the gap. Germline CDR1 reads SQVTM; CDR2 reads ANQGSEA. The CDR3 reads CSVGGEGQPQHF. The CDR3 region has the DNA TGCAGCGTTGGTGGGGAGGGTCAGCCCCAGCATTTT.

V and J are TRBV28 and TRBJ2-7, with TRBD1 matching over 8 bases. The CDR3 length is 13 residues. In germline, CDR1 is MDHEN, CDR2 SYDVKM. V lost 5 bases, J lost 5 bases, and 5 bases stayed unmatched. In nucleotides, the CDR3 is TGTGCCAGCAGTAGCGGACAGGGAGACGAGCAGTACTTC. As protein: CASSSGQGDEQYF.

The table lists this clone with a few counts. This chain connects TRBV10-1 to TRBJ1-1; TRBD1 might be the D (6 bases). Germline CDR1 and CDR2: WNHNN and SYGVQD (reference sequence). Trimming left V 3 bases short and J 11 bases short, with 16 bases between. The CDR3 is 13 amino acids. The CDR3 here is CASSDVGGLRAFF. CDR3 in DNA: TGCGCCAGCAGTGATGTGGGGGGGCTACGGGCTTTCTTT.

This sequence joins TRBV25-1 and TRBJ2-5; 11 nucleotides agree with TRBD1. J lost 10 bases, V lost 5 bases, and 3 bases had no gene match. CDR3 length equals 12 residues. Per germline, CDR1 MGHDK and CDR2 SYGVNS. The CDR3 loop reads CASSPGTGGQYF. CDR3 sequence (DNA): TGTGCCAGCAGTCCCGGGACAGGGGGCCAGTACTTC.

The V gene is TRBV7-6, the J gene TRBJ2-5; D is uncertain. In germline, CDR1 is SGHVS, CDR2 FNYEAQ. The CDR3 extends over 13 amino acids. The ends were cut back, 3 bases at V and 0 bases at J, with 5 bases in the middle. CDR3 residues: CASSLAYQETQYF. CDR3 coding DNA: TGTGCCAGCAGCTTGGCTTACCAAGAGACCCAGTACTTC.

The chain links TRBV11-2 to TRBJ2-3; D is undetermined. Germline V CDR1 and CDR2: SGHAT, FQNNGV. Trimming pared 5 bases from V and 8 bases from J, leaving 11 bases between. This CDR3 contains 12 residues. CDR3 region: CASSDSVSTQYF. CDR3 coding DNA: TGTGCCAGCAGCGACTCAGTCTCTACGCAGTATTTT.

The chain uses TRBV28 and TRBJ2-2; D possibly corresponds to TRBD2 (6 bases). Germline assignment: CDR1 MDHEN and CDR2 SYDVKM. Trimming removed 3 bases at V and 5 bases at J, with 13 bases between. The CDR3 totals 15 residues. The CDR3 protein is CASSFPGSRTGELFF. The CDR3 region has the DNA TGTGCCAGCAGTTTTCCCGGGAGTCGAACCGGGGAGCTGTTTTTT.

The V and J genes are TRBV7-9 and TRBJ1-4; 8 nucleotides match TRBD1. The germline CDR1 and CDR2 sequences are SEHNR and FQNEAQ (reference sequence). This CDR3 comprises 16 residues. The ends lost 5 bases at V and 3 bases at J; junction bases unmatched: 8. This chain's CDR3 is CASSNGQGRANEKLFF. The CDR3 DNA reads TGTGCCAGCAGCAATGGACAGGGTCGAGCTAATGAAAAACTGTTTTTT.

This clone was found once. The rearrangement uses TRBV30 and TRBJ2-1; 9 nucleotides line up with TRBD1. Trimming removed 2 bases from V and 9 bases from J; junction bases left unmatched: 11. The germline CDR1 and CDR2 sequences are GTSNPN and SVGIG (reference sequence). The CDR3 is made up of 15 amino acids. The CDR3 is CAWSSGTGWRFEQFF. In nucleotides, the CDR3 is TGTGCCTGGAGTTCCGGGACAGGGTGGCGATTTGAGCAGTTCTTC.

The J gene is TRBJ1-4, the V gene TRBV18; D gene ambiguous. Looked up from germline, CDR1 is KGHSH and CDR2 is LQKENI. CDR3 size: 14 residues. V lost 3 bases and J lost 6, with 11 bases in between. The DNA for the CDR3 is TGTGCCAGCTCACCGGGTCCCGGAGATGAAAAACTGTTTTTT. Translated, it gives CASSPGPGDEKLFF.

The chain is built from TRBV4-1 and TRBJ2-4; TRBD2 matches 10 bases. CDR1 and CDR2 from the germline V gene are MGHRA and YSYEKL. Unmatched junction bases numbered 13, after V lost 0 bases and J lost 11 bases. CDR3 size: 17 residues. The chain's CDR3 is CASSQESLAGERGVQYF. DNA for the CDR3: TGCGCCAGCAGCCAAGAATCCCTAGCGGGAGAGCGGGGGGTTCAGTACTTC.

This clone was picked up one time. This chain joins TRBV9 and TRBJ2-1; tentative D call: TRBD2 (5 bases). Germline CDR1 reads SGDLS; CDR2 reads YYNGEE. The CDR3 covers 15 residues. Trimming removed 4 bases at V and 8 bases at J, with 19 bases between. This CDR3 reads CASSPGGGLGDEQFF. CDR3 nucleotide sequence: TGTGCCAGCAGCCCAGGAGGCGGACTTGGGGATGAGCAGTTCTTC.

This clone was counted once. The chain carries TRBV10-2 and TRBJ2-7; TRBD1 agrees at 7 bases. The CDR3 contains 13 residues. V shed 7 bases and J 4 bases; nucleotides not matched to a gene: 7. The germline V gene encodes CDR1 WSHSY and CDR2 SAAADI. In nucleotides, the CDR3 is TGCGCCAGCATAAGGACAGGCGAGTACGAGCAGTACTTC. It translates to CASIRTGEYEQYF.

This clone occurred once. The rearrangement links TRBV9 to TRBJ2-7, with D possibly TRBD2 on 5 matching bases. The CDR3 length is 14 residues. The V end was cut by 0 bases, the J end by 3 bases, with 10 bases between. Per germline, CDR1 SGDLS and CDR2 YYNGEE. The CDR3 nucleotides are TGTGCCAGCAGCGTAGGTCCTAGCAGCTACGAGCAGTACTTC. Protein product: CASSVGPSSYEQYF.

J is TRBJ2-1 and V is TRBV4-2; a weak D match, TRBD2 (7 bases). Trimming took off 1 base at V and 2 bases at J, with 15 bases between the two ends. CDR1 is LGHNA and CDR2 is YNFKEQ in the germline V gene. The CDR3 runs to 17 residues. The CDR3 region is CASSQADSGKAYNEQFF. The CDR3 nucleotides read TGTGCCAGCAGCCAAGCGGACAGCGGGAAAGCCTACAATGAGCAGTTCTTC.

V and J are TRBV5-1 and TRBJ2-7, with TRBD1 as a possible D gene (6 bases). Per germline, CDR1 SGHRS and CDR2 YFSETQ. Trimming shortened V by 5 bases and J by 4 bases, and 13 bases separated the two germline ends. This CDR3 contains 13 residues. The CDR3 loop is CASRHIQGYEQYF. DNA for the CDR3: TGCGCCAGCAGACATATACAGGGATACGAGCAGTACTTC. Using reference TRBV5-1 and TRBJ2-7 for the parts outside the CDR3, the full variable domain is KAGVTQTPRYLIKTRGQQVTLSCSPISGHRSVSWYQQTPGQGLQFLFEYFSETQRNKGNFPGRFSGRQFSNSRSEMNVSTLELGDSALYLCASRHIQGYEQYFGPGTRLTVT.

The chain carries TRBV27 and TRBJ2-7; the D gene is possibly TRBD1 (6 bases). This CDR3 is built from 15 residues. V was trimmed by 7 bases and J by 1 base, leaving 17 bases between them. Per the germline V gene, CDR1 is MNHEY and CDR2 is SMNVEV (reference sequence). The CDR3 nucleotides read TGTGCCAGCACCTTAGTGGGGGCAGGATCCTACGAGCAGTACTTC. Its protein product is CASTLVGAGSYEQYF.

This clone was detected once. The chain uses TRBV4-1 and TRBJ1-4, with 9 bases identical to TRBD1. This CDR3 spans 14 amino acids. The germline V gene encodes CDR1 MGHRA and CDR2 YSYEKL. V lost 0 bases, J lost 11 bases, and 4 bases stayed unmatched. CDR3 amino acids: CASSQDGTGRKLFF. The CDR3 bases are TGCGCCAGCAGCCAAGATGGGACAGGGCGGAAACTGTTTTTT.

CDR3 amino acids: CSVGFRQGAGEQYF. DNA for the CDR3: TGCAGCGTTGGATTCCGCCAGGGGGCCGGCGAGCAGTACTTC. This chain uses TRBV29-1 with TRBJ2-7; 8 bases agree with TRBD1. V lost 4 bases to trimming and J lost 6 bases; unmatched junction nucleotides: 11. CDR1 and CDR2 from the germline V gene are SQVTM and ANQGSEA. CDR3 size: 14 residues.

V gene TRBV7-8 combines with J gene TRBJ2-7, with 7 bases aligning to TRBD1. Germline loops: CDR1 SGHVS, CDR2 FQNEAQ. V dropped 6 bases and J dropped 4; count of bases not matched to a gene: 12. The CDR3 extends over 15 amino acids. CDR3 in amino acids: CASRKTQGPSYEQYF. In DNA, the CDR3 is TGTGCCAGCAGAAAAACACAGGGGCCGTCTTACGAGCAGTACTTC. Full variable domain (outside the CDR3, taken from reference TRBV7-8 and TRBJ2-7): GAGVSQSPRYKVAKRGQDVALRCDPISGHVSLFWYQQALGQGPEFLTYFQNEAQLDKSGLPSDRFFAERPEGSVSTLKIQRTQQEDSAVYLCASRKTQGPSYEQYFGPGTRLTVT.

The V gene is TRBV28, the J gene TRBJ2-7, with TRBD2 matching over 8 bases. Germline V gene lookup returns CDR1 MDHEN and CDR2 SYDVKM. There are 15 residues in the CDR3. V trimming: 6 bases; J trimming: 6 bases; junction bases outside the gene matches: 13. The CDR3 coding sequence is TGTGCCAGCAGCCCCCACGGGGGGGTCCCCTCCGAGCAGTACTTC. Translating it yields CASSPHGGVPSEQYF.